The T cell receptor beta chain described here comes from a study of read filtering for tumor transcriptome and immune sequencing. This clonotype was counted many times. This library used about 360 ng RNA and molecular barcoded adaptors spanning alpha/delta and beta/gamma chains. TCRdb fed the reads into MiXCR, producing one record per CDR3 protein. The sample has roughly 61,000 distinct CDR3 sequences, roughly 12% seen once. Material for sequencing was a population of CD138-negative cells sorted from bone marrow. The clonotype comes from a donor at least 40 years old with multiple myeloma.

The CDR3 reads CASSLEGSAMNTEAFF. The CDR3 DNA reads TGCGCCAGCAGCTTGGAGGGTAGTGCCATGAACACTGAAGCTTTCTTT. V gene TRBV5-1 combines with J gene TRBJ1-1; D not resolved. The CDR3 spans 16 residues. Looked up from germline, CDR1 is SGHRS and CDR2 is YFSETQ. The germline V and J ends were trimmed by 0 bases and 0 bases, with 12 bases remaining between them.